A single sample gave rise to the 23 T cell receptor beta chains below, sequenced in a study of regulatory T cells in long-lasting Graves disease. Sample time point: newly diagnosed GD, antithyroid drugs for less than 3 months. Isolated PBMC RNA provided the starting material for the TCR library. CDR3-region Arm-PCR and iRepertoire HTBI primers produced the TCR beta libraries. MiXCR, applied by TCRdb to the multiplex PCR reads, yields one record per CDR3 protein. The sample consists of around 400,000 distinct CDR3 sequences, about 10% of them appearing once. This same sample was also part of a study on T cells in Graves' hyperthyroidism and ophthalmopathy.

This specimen consisted of peripheral blood mononuclear cells (PBMCs), obtained at new diagnosis, from a patient treated with antithyroid drugs. These receptors all stem from a young woman with Graves disease.

This clonotype was counted a few times. CDR3 sequence reads: CSFFDSYEQYF. CDR3 bases: TGCAGCTTCTTTGACAGCTACGAGCAGTACTTC. The genes are TRBV29-1 and TRBJ2-7; perhaps TRBD1 as D (5 bases). Germline CDR1 SQVTM, CDR2 ANQGSEA. The CDR3 consists of 11 residues. The ends were cut back, 8 bases at V and 3 bases at J, with 11 bases in the middle.

Many counts were recorded for this clonotype. The genes are TRBV6-5 and TRBJ2-5; D remains ambiguous. V lost 0 bases and J 9 bases, leaving 5 bases between the germline ends. The CDR3 consists of 11 residues. The germline V gene has CDR1 MNHEY and CDR2 SVGAGI. Here the CDR3 reads CASSYSRAQYF. The DNA for the CDR3 is TGTGCCAGCAGTTACTCCCGGGCCCAGTACTTC.

The chain's CDR3 is CASSPVRQGLDIQYF. CDR3 DNA sequence: TGTGCCAGCAGTCCAGTGAGACAGGGGTTGGACATTCAGTACTTC. The chain joins TRBV27 to TRBJ2-4, with 8 positions matching TRBD1. J gave up 8 bases and V 5 bases, and 11 bases lay outside the gene matches. The germline V gene encodes CDR1 MNHEY and CDR2 SMNVEV (reference sequence). The length of the CDR3 is 15 residues.

The chain links TRBV4-3 to TRBJ1-3, with D unresolved. The V end lost 1 base, the J end lost 8 bases, and 9 bases lay between the germline ends. CDR1 and CDR2 from the germline V gene are LGHNA and YSLEER. The CDR3 is made up of 13 amino acids. The CDR3 reads CASSQGGPDTIYF. CDR3 sequence (DNA): TGCGCCAGCAGCCAAGGCGGCCCAGACACCATATATTTT.

This clonotype was detected only once. A clone one base away is much larger, so this may be a read error. V is TRBV30 and J is TRBJ2-7; 11 bases fit TRBD1. V shed 8 bases and J 1 base; nucleotides not matched to a gene: 4. The V gene's germline CDR1 is GTSNPN and CDR2 SVGIG (reference sequence). This CDR3 is 13 amino acids long. CDR3 amino acids: CAGQGAPSYEQYF. DNA for the CDR3: TGTGCCGGACAGGGGGCGCCTTCCTACGAGCAGTACTTC.

This clonotype was picked up many times. The chain has TRBV29-1 and TRBJ2-7; D unclear. The CDR3 loop spans 12 amino acids. V was pared by 4 bases and J by 4 bases, with 11 bases between. CDR1 and CDR2 from the germline V gene are SQVTM and ANQGSEA. The CDR3 spells CSVVSTEYEQYF. The CDR3 DNA reads as TGCAGCGTTGTTAGCACGGAATACGAGCAGTACTTC.

This clonotype has more than one count but fewer than ten. One base away lies a much larger clone, so this may be a sequencing read error. The chain links TRBV12-3 or TRBV12-4 to TRBJ2-1; weak D call: TRBD2 (6 bases). The CDR3 covers 14 residues. V shed 3 bases and J shed 12 bases, with 18 bases lying between them. The CDR3 sequence is CASSFTRGSDGQFF. In DNA form, the CDR3 reads TGTGCCAGCAGTTTTACGCGGGGATCCGATGGGCAGTTCTTC.

This clonotype was detected many times. The CDR3 loop is CASGRTASTTEAFF. The CDR3 DNA follows: TGTGCCAGCGGCCGGACAGCATCGACCACTGAAGCTTTCTTT. The J gene is TRBJ1-1, the V gene TRBV12-3 or TRBV12-4; D may be TRBD1 (6 bases). Trimming cost V 8 bases and J 4 bases, with 17 bases left between them. This CDR3 has 14 amino acids.

This clonotype was found a few times. This chain links TRBV19 with TRBJ2-1, with D hard to call. Per the germline V gene, CDR1 is LNHDA and CDR2 is SQIVND (reference sequence). Trimming removed 0 bases from V and 8 bases from J, with 11 bases in between. The length of the CDR3 is 14 residues. CDR3 sequence reads: CASSIESRFYEQFF. The CDR3 coding sequence is TGTGCCAGTAGTATAGAGTCCAGGTTTTATGAGCAGTTCTTC. The variable domain in full, with the rest retrieved from reference TRBV19 and TRBJ2-1, is DGGITQSPKYLFRKEGQNVTLSCEQNLNHDAMYWYRQDPGQGLRLIYYSQIVNDFQKGDIAEGYSVSREKKESFPLTVTSAQKNPTAFYLCASSIESRFYEQFFGPGTRLTVL.

This clonotype was found many times. This chain uses TRBV20-1 with TRBJ2-1, with 8 bases that match TRBD2. Germline CDR1 reads DFQATT; CDR2 reads SNEGSKA (reference sequence). CDR3 length: 15 residues. J gave up 7 bases and V 0 bases, and 8 bases lay outside the gene matches. CDR3 nucleotides: TGCAGTGCTAGAGAGGGGGCGGGAGGTAAAAATGAGCAGTTCTTC. Encoded protein: CSAREGAGGKNEQFF.

This clonotype was seen a handful of times. V gene TRBV6-2 or TRBV6-3 combines with J gene TRBJ2-1, with D tentatively TRBD1 (6 bases). V was clipped by 6 bases and J by 8 bases, with 14 bases between them. Per the germline V gene, CDR1 is MNHEY and CDR2 is SVGEGT. CDR3 size: 13 residues. The CDR3 DNA follows: TGTGCCAGCAGACCACAGGGTCGCTATGAGCAGTTCTTC. It translates to CASRPQGRYEQFF.

In its sample, this clonotype was seen many times. This sequence joins TRBV5-1 and TRBJ2-1; 10 nucleotides line up with TRBD2. This CDR3 has 17 residues. J gave up 9 bases and V 0 bases, and 12 bases lay outside the gene matches. Per the germline V gene, CDR1 is SGHRS and CDR2 is YFSETQ. CDR3: CASSLDPGTSALGEQFF. Here the CDR3 DNA reads TGCGCCAGCAGCTTGGATCCCGGGACTAGCGCCTTGGGTGAGCAGTTCTTC. Together with reference TRBV5-1 and TRBJ2-1, the CDR3 gives the full variable domain: KAGVTQTPRYLIKTRGQQVTLSCSPISGHRSVSWYQQTPGQGLQFLFEYFSETQRNKGNFPGRFSGRQFSNSRSEMNVSTLELGDSALYLCASSLDPGTSALGEQFFGPGTRLTVL.

This clonotype has at least ten counts. The DNA of the CDR3 is TGTGCCAGCAGTCCGACTAGCGGGGGAGCGACCAAAAACATTCAGTACTTC. Amino acids: CASSPTSGGATKNIQYF. The chain recombines TRBV2 with TRBJ2-4; 12 bases are a match to TRBD2. Trimming took 5 bases from V and 2 from J; bases not matched to a gene: 7. CDR1 and CDR2 (germline): SNHLY, FYNNEI. This CDR3 contains 17 residues.

The chain employs TRBV7-8 and TRBJ1-1; weak D call: TRBD1 (5 bases). V was cut by 2 bases and J by 6 bases, with 16 bases left in between. Germline CDR1 is SGHVS and CDR2 is FQNEAQ. This CDR3 region has 15 residues. CDR3 sequence: CASSLNDFLGPEAFF. The CDR3, as DNA: TGTGCCAGCAGCTTAAATGATTTTCTGGGGCCTGAAGCTTTCTTT. Full variable domain (rest looked up from reference TRBV7-8 and TRBJ1-1): GAGVSQSPRYKVAKRGQDVALRCDPISGHVSLFWYQQALGQGPEFLTYFQNEAQLDKSGLPSDRFFAERPEGSVSTLKIQRTQQEDSAVYLCASSLNDFLGPEAFFGQGTRLTVV.

The gene calls are TRBV5-1 and TRBJ2-7; D perhaps matches TRBD1 (6 bases). The J call is doubtful: the DNA matches TRBJ2-3 better. Germline V gene lookup returns CDR1 SGHRS and CDR2 YFSETQ. The CDR3 contains 17 residues. CDR3 amino acids: CASSLDPGAPTRHTQYF. The DNA of the CDR3 is TGCGCCAGCAGCCTAGATCCAGGGGCCCCTACCCGACATACGCAGTATTTT.

The table lists this clonotype with many counts. CDR3 coding DNA: TGTGCCAGCAGCTACCTAGGGGCAAGGTACGAGCAGTACTTC. Protein sequence: CASSYLGARYEQYF. This sequence joins TRBV7-2 and TRBJ2-7; perhaps TRBD1 as D (5 bases). Germline loops: CDR1 SGHTA, CDR2 FQGNSA. The CDR3 has 14 residues. Trimming pared 4 bases from V and 4 bases from J, leaving 14 bases between.

This clonotype came up many times. CDR3 sequence reads: CASSRYRRGNQPQHF. The CDR3 DNA reads TGTGCCAGCAGCCGCTACAGAAGGGGCAATCAGCCCCAGCATTTT. The V and J genes are TRBV12-3 or TRBV12-4 and TRBJ1-5; D remains ambiguous. Between the trimmed V and J ends, which lost 6 bases and 2 bases, there was a span of 14 bases. The CDR3 totals 15 residues.

The table lists this clonotype with many counts. This chain connects TRBV12-3 or TRBV12-4 to TRBJ1-4; D is possibly TRBD1 (6 bases). The CDR3 is 16 amino acids. With 6 bases removed from V and 8 bases from J, the gap between germline ends came to 22 bases. CDR3 protein: CASRSPLVGRGEKLFF. The CDR3 DNA reads TGTGCCAGCAGGAGCCCCCTGGTCGGAAGGGGGGAAAAACTGTTTTTT.

V gene TRBV6-2 or TRBV6-3 combines with J gene TRBJ2-2; 7 bases map to TRBD2. Unmatched junction bases numbered 9, after V lost 8 bases and J lost 9 bases. Per the germline V gene, CDR1 is MNHEY and CDR2 is SVGEGT. The CDR3 totals 13 residues. CDR3 region: CASGTNTGWELFF. CDR3 in DNA: TGTGCCAGCGGGACTAACACCGGCTGGGAGCTGTTTTTT.

There are many counts of this clonotype. This CDR3 reads CASSYRTGYGEAFF. The DNA for the CDR3 is TGTGCCAGTAGTTACCGGACAGGGTACGGTGAAGCTTTCTTT. V and J are TRBV19 and TRBJ1-1; 8 positions match TRBD1. The CDR3 is made up of 14 amino acids. Germline-derived CDR1 and CDR2 are LNHDA and SQIVND (reference sequence). V was clipped by 5 bases and J by 7 bases; unmatched bases: 9.

This clonotype was counted ten times or more. The rearrangement joins TRBV2 to TRBJ1-6, with D possibly being TRBD1 (6 bases). V was cut by 5 bases and J by 11 bases, with 13 bases left in between. Germline CDR1 is SNHLY and CDR2 is FYNNEI. The CDR3 spans 13 residues. CDR3: CASSFYREAPLHF. The CDR3, as DNA: TGTGCCAGCAGTTTTTACAGGGAAGCACCCCTCCACTTT.

V and J are TRBV5-8 and TRBJ1-1; D is perhaps TRBD1 (6 bases). Per germline, CDR1 SGHTS and CDR2 YDEGEE. The CDR3 runs 15 residues. V was shortened by 5 bases and J by 0 bases, with 14 bases between the two germline ends. The CDR3 nucleotides read TGTGCCAGCAGTAAACCGGGACAAGTGAACACTGAAGCTTTCTTT. Translation gives CASSKPGQVNTEAFF.

This chain joins TRBV6-2 or TRBV6-3 and TRBJ2-1, with 9 bases matching TRBD2. V lost 4 bases, J lost 7 bases, and 14 bases stayed unmatched. Germline assignment: CDR1 MNHEY and CDR2 SVGEGT. The CDR3 consists of 17 residues. CDR3 nucleotide sequence: TGTGCCAGCAGTTCAAGAGGAGTAGCGGGAGTAAAAAATGAGCAGTTCTTC. Protein sequence: CASSSRGVAGVKNEQFF.